The 23 T cell receptor beta chains listed next were all sequenced from one sample in a study of shared clonotypes between healthy human individuals. Profiling relied on immunoSEQ multiplex PCR, and the TCRdb table lists in-frame clones only, not all of them. The sample consists of around 1.1 million clones, 75% to 80% of them appearing once. Specimen: memory CD4+ T cells from PBMCs. Subset denoted: CD45RA-negative fraction. The receptors derive from a young man in good health. Some clones in this sample may be carry-over from other donors' samples.

The chain links TRBV5-1 to TRBJ2-3, with 11 bases matching TRBD2. V dropped 1 base and J dropped 2; count of bases not matched to a gene: 6. Germline V gene data show CDR1 as SGHRS and CDR2 as YFSETQ. This CDR3 region has 17 residues. CDR3 nucleotides: TGCGCCAGCAGCTTGTCTGGGACTAGCGGTCCCACAGATACGCAGTATTTT. Its translation: CASSLSGTSGPTDTQYF.

The chain joins TRBV4-2 to TRBJ2-7; the match to TRBD2 covers 13 bases. The junction had 1 base not matched to a gene; V was cut back by 0 bases and J by 2 bases. The CDR3 loop spans 16 amino acids. The germline gives CDR1 LGHNA, CDR2 YNFKEQ. In nucleotides, the CDR3 is TGTGCCAGCAGCCAAGAGGGACTAGCGGGGACCTACGAGCAGTACTTC. Translation: CASSQEGLAGTYEQYF.

To note about this clone: One end of the junction does not line up with germline, which may come from a read error. The genes are TRBV20-1 and TRBJ2-5; D ambiguous. This CDR3 is built from 11 residues. Germline-derived CDR1 and CDR2 are DFQATT and SNEGSKA (reference sequence). The CDR3 region is CSATPGPAVHF. CDR3 in DNA: TGCAGTGCGACGCCCGGGCCCGCAGTTCACTTC.

The chain joins TRBV7-2 to TRBJ2-7, with 14 bases aligning to TRBD2. There are 16 residues in the CDR3. Per germline, CDR1 SGHTA and CDR2 FQGNSA. The trim removed 5 bases at V and 3 bases at J, leaving 6 bases unmatched. CDR3 region: CASSPLGLAGDYEQYF. The CDR3 coding sequence is TGTGCCAGCAGCCCATTGGGACTAGCGGGAGACTACGAGCAGTACTTC. Full variable domain (rest looked up from reference TRBV7-2 and TRBJ2-7): GAGVSQSPSNKVTEKGKDVELRCDPISGHTALYWYRQSLGQGLEFLIYFQGNSAPDKSGLPSDRFSAERTGGSVSTLTIQRTQQEDSAVYLCASSPLGLAGDYEQYFGPGTRLTVT.

V gene TRBV10-1 combines with J gene TRBJ2-2, with 8 bases aligning to TRBD1. The CDR3 is 15 residues long. The germline CDR1 and CDR2 sequences are WNHNN and SYGVQD (reference sequence). The trim removed 5 bases at V and 1 base at J, leaving 3 bases unmatched. The CDR3 region is CASSRGTGNTGELFF. CDR3 in DNA: TGCGCCAGCAGTCGCGGGACAGGGAACACCGGGGAGCTGTTTTTT.

This rearrangement joins TRBV2 to TRBJ2-3; either TRBD1 or TRBD2 may supply D (5 bases each). The V and J ends lost 5 bases and 10 bases respectively, with 16 bases between them. The germline CDR1 and CDR2 sequences are SNHLY and FYNNEI. This CDR3 is 13 amino acids long. CDR3 amino acids: CASSSRDPGPQYF. DNA of the CDR3: TGTGCCAGCAGTTCCCGGGACCCGGGGCCGCAGTATTTT.

This clone has a handful of counts. This rearrangement joins TRBV6-1 to TRBJ1-5; 8 bases map to TRBD1. The CDR3 contains 15 residues. V lost 7 bases to trimming and J lost 2 bases; unmatched junction nucleotides: 7. Germline V gene lookup returns CDR1 MNHNS and CDR2 SASEGT. CDR3 region: CASKRPGQGNQPQHF. CDR3 nucleotide sequence: TGTGCCAGCAAACGTCCGGGACAGGGCAATCAGCCCCAGCATTTT.

About this clone: Distinct nucleotide sequences in the sample also encode this CDR3. This rearrangement joins TRBV18 to TRBJ1-5; perhaps TRBD1 as D (5 bases). V lost 3 bases, J lost 4 bases, and 7 bases lay in between. Per germline, CDR1 KGHSH and CDR2 LQKENI. The CDR3 is 13 residues long. CDR3 in amino acids: CASSPGGNQPQHF. The CDR3 DNA follows: TGTGCCAGCTCACCGGGGGGGAATCAGCCCCAGCATTTT.

Worth noting for this clone: This sample also contains other DNA sequences that code for the same CDR3. The chain recombines TRBV5-1 with TRBJ2-3, with D unclear. The CDR3 has 12 amino acids. V was cut by 2 bases and J by 4 bases, with 5 bases left in between. Germline CDR1 reads SGHRS; CDR2 reads YFSETQ. The CDR3 is CASSFGADTQYF. CDR3 bases: TGCGCCAGCAGCTTTGGGGCAGATACGCAGTATTTT.

V gene TRBV5-4 combines with J gene TRBJ1-2; 7 positions match TRBD1. Germline trimming cut 4 bases from V and 3 bases from J; bases unmatched to any gene: 12. Germline values: CDR1 SGHNT, CDR2 YYREEE (reference sequence). This CDR3 is built from 16 residues. DNA for the CDR3: TGTGCCAGCAGCGGACAAATGACAGGGAAGGACTATGGCTACACCTTC. This translates into CASSGQMTGKDYGYTF.

CDR3 nucleotides: TGTGCCAGCAGCTGGTGGCGGGAGGGCCTCTACGAGCAGTACTTC. It specifies CASSWWREGLYEQYF. V gene TRBV7-9 combines with J gene TRBJ2-7; 9 nucleotides align to TRBD2. The CDR3 is 15 amino acids. The junction had 7 bases not matched to a gene; V was cut back by 4 bases and J by 3 bases. CDR1 SEHNR and CDR2 FQNEAQ come from the germline V gene (reference sequence).

The chain carries TRBV7-2 and TRBJ2-7, with D uncertain. Trimming stripped 0 bases from V and 0 bases from J, with 15 bases between. The CDR3 sequence is 17 residues long. Per germline, CDR1 SGHTA and CDR2 FQGNSA. This CDR3 reads CASSLARLSLYSYEQYF. The CDR3 bases are TGTGCCAGCAGCTTAGCCCGACTGTCCCTATACTCCTACGAGCAGTACTTC. Variable domain in full (rest from reference TRBV7-2 and TRBJ2-7): GAGVSQSPSNKVTEKGKDVELRCDPISGHTALYWYRQSLGQGLEFLIYFQGNSAPDKSGLPSDRFSAERTGGSVSTLTIQRTQQEDSAVYLCASSLARLSLYSYEQYFGPGTRLTVT.

The chain carries TRBV5-6 and TRBJ2-4, with 11 bases identical to TRBD1. The germline V gene encodes CDR1 SGHDT and CDR2 YYEEEE. The CDR3 runs to 16 residues. J lost 5 bases, V lost 4 bases, and 8 bases had no gene match. In DNA, the CDR3 is TGTGCCAGCAGCCTTCGGACAGGGGGCGCGGAAAACATTCAGTACTTC. Its protein product is CASSLRTGGAENIQYF.

Ten or more counts support this clone. The rearrangement uses TRBV20-1 and TRBJ1-2; TRBD1 is a possible D gene (6 bases). Trimming shortened V by 3 bases and J by 8 bases, and 10 bases separated the two germline ends. The CDR3 spans 11 residues. The germline V gene encodes CDR1 DFQATT and CDR2 SNEGSKA (reference sequence). DNA for the CDR3: TGCAGTGCTAGGGCGAGGGGGGGCTACACCTTC. Translating it yields CSARARGGYTF.

Concerning this clone itself: The same CDR3 also results from other DNA sequences found in this sample. V usage is TRBV9 and J usage is TRBJ2-2, with 7 bases fitting TRBD1. The V gene's germline CDR1 is SGDLS and CDR2 YYNGEE. CDR3 length: 15 residues. V dropped 4 bases and J dropped 1; count of bases not matched to a gene: 4. The DNA for the CDR3 is TGTGCCAGCAGCCCCCGGACAGGGAACACCGGGGAGCTGTTTTTT. Translated: CASSPRTGNTGELFF.

The gene calls are TRBV18 and TRBJ1-1; the D is unclear. Trimming took off 1 base at V and 3 bases at J, with 12 bases between the two ends. The CDR3 totals 15 residues. Germline assignment: CDR1 KGHSH and CDR2 LQKENI. CDR3 sequence reads: CASSPREVRDTEAFF. Written as DNA, the CDR3 is TGTGCCAGCTCACCACGGGAAGTAAGGGACACTGAAGCTTTCTTT.

About this clone: The sample has other DNA sequences that encode this CDR3 too. CDR3 loop: CSVDSGGEETQYF. CDR3 sequence (DNA): TGCAGCGTTGATTCGGGAGGGGAAGAGACCCAGTACTTC. This sequence joins TRBV29-1 and TRBJ2-5; TRBD2 aligns across 8 bases. V lost 3 bases, J lost 3 bases, and 3 bases stayed unmatched. The CDR3 consists of 13 residues. The germline CDR1 and CDR2 sequences are SQVTM and ANQGSEA. The variable domain in full, completed from reference TRBV29-1 and TRBJ2-5, reads SAVISQKPSRDICQRGTSLTIQCQVDSQVTMMFWYRQQPGQSLTLIATANQGSEATYESGFVIDKFPISRPNLTFSTLTVSNMSPEDSSIYLCSVDSGGEETQYFGPGTRLLVL.

In this sample, this clone turned up a few times. V and J are TRBV6-6 and TRBJ1-1; D uncertain. CDR3 size: 15 residues. Trimming took off 2 bases at V and 5 bases at J, with 15 bases between the two ends. CDR1 is MNHNY, CDR2 SVGAGI, per germline (reference sequence). The CDR3 loop is CASSYGGSGGTEAFF. The CDR3 DNA reads TGTGCCAGCAGTTACGGTGGATCCGGAGGGACTGAAGCTTTCTTT.

The chain uses TRBV5-1 and TRBJ2-3; 13 bases align to TRBD2. J was trimmed by 7 bases and V by 4 bases; bases with no gene match: 6. The CDR3 has 15 residues. Germline V gene sequence: CDR1 SGHRS, CDR2 YFSETQ. The CDR3 DNA sequence: TGCGCCAGCAGCACAGGACTAGCGGGAGTGAATACGCAGTATTTT. Its protein is CASSTGLAGVNTQYF.

The chain uses TRBV4-3 and TRBJ2-7; weak D call: TRBD1 (6 bases). Trimming removed 0 bases at V and 2 bases at J, with 23 bases between. CDR1 is LGHNA and CDR2 is YSLEER in the germline V gene. The CDR3 sequence is 19 residues long. The CDR3 bases are TGCGCCAGCAGCCAAGATTGGGGGCGGGCCCGCAAAAGTCCCTACGAGCAGTACTTC. Translation: CASSQDWGRARKSPYEQYF.

This rearrangement joins TRBV5-1 to TRBJ2-1; 7 bases agree with TRBD1. The CDR3 sequence is 16 residues long. Germline V gene data show CDR1 as SGHRS and CDR2 as YFSETQ. The V and J ends lost 0 bases and 7 bases, in that order; junction bases with no gene match: 10. The CDR3 spells CASSLVPTGIGNEQFF. The CDR3 DNA is TGCGCCAGCAGCTTGGTGCCGACAGGGATTGGAAATGAGCAGTTCTTC.

This chain joins TRBV4-2 and TRBJ1-6; no clear D. This CDR3 comprises 15 residues. Trimming took 0 bases from V and 7 from J, leaving 10 bases between them. Germline lookup yields CDR1 LGHNA and CDR2 YNFKEQ. This CDR3 is CASSQERLENSPLHF. In DNA form, the CDR3 reads TGTGCCAGCAGCCAAGAAAGATTGGAGAATTCACCCCTCCACTTT.

This clone has more than one count but fewer than ten. The rearrangement joins TRBV18 to TRBJ1-3; no clear D. CDR3 length: 14 amino acids. V shed 2 bases and J shed 0 bases, with 5 bases lying between them. Germline assignment: CDR1 KGHSH and CDR2 LQKENI. CDR3 residues: CASSPEYSGNTIYF. In DNA form, the CDR3 reads TGTGCCAGCTCACCAGAGTACTCTGGAAACACCATATATTTT.